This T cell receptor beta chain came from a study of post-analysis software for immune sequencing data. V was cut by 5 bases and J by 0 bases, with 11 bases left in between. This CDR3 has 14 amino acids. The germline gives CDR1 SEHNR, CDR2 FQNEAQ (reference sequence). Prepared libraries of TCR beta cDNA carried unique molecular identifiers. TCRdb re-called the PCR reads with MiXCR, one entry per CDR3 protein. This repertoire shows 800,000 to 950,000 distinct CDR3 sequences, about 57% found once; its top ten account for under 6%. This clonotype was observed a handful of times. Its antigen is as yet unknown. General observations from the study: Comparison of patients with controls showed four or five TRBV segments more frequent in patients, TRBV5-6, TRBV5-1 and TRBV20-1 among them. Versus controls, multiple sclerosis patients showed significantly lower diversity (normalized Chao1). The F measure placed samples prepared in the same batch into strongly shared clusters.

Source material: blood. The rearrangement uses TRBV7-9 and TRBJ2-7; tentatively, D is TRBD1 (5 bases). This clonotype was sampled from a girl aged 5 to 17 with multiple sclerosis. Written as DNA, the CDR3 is TGTGCCAGCAGCCCCAGGGTCGGCTCCTACGAGCAGTACTTC. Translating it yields CASSPRVGSYEQYF. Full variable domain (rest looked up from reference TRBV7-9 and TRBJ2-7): DTGVSQNPRHKITKRGQNVTFRCDPISEHNRLYWYRQTLGQGPEFLTYFQNEAQLEKSRLLSDRFSAERPKGSFSTLEIQRTEQGDSAMYLCASSPRVGSYEQYFGPGTRLTVT.